A selection of T cell receptor beta chains follows, all from one sample in a study of T cells in Graves' hyperthyroidism and ophthalmopathy. TCRdb used MiXCR to reprocess the multiplex PCR reads, holding one entry per CDR3 protein. The table records roughly 420,000 distinct CDR3 sequences, roughly an eighth of them present only once. Sequenced material: blood. The receptors were gathered from a woman between 18 and 29 years old with Graves' hyperthyroidism. Each CDR3 is given with its conserved first and last residue. The order of the fields is D gene, clone size, V gene, J gene, CDR3 DNA, CDR3 protein. D genes are given only for firm matches. Not every row has a clone size; where given, it reads once, few, many or a size class.

>-|many|TRBV2|TRBJ2-5
TGTGCCAGCAGTTTAGGATCAGGAGAGACCCAGTACTTC
CASSLGSGETQYF
>TRBD2|-|TRBV20-1|TRBJ2-7
TGCAGTGCTAGGCCACGGGAGGGCCTACCCACCAACGAGCAGTACTTC
CSARPREGLPTNEQYF
>-|-|TRBV30|TRBJ2-5
TGTGCCTGGGGAACAGAGACCCAGTACTTC
CAWGTETQYF
>TRBD1|many|TRBV6-2/TRBV6-3|TRBJ2-7
TGTGCCAGCAGTTTCGAGGGACAGGGGCCTGGGGAGCAGTACTTC
CASSFEGQGPGEQYF
>TRBD2|-|TRBV28|TRBJ2-1
TGTGCCAGCAGGCGCCGTAGCGGGAGCAATGAGCAGTTCTTC
CASRRRSGSNEQFF
>-|few|TRBV19|TRBJ2-3
TGTGCCAGTAGTATCTCCACTAGCACAGATACGCAGTATTTT
CASSISTSTDTQYF
>-|many|TRBV3-1|TRBJ2-7
TGTGCCAGCAGCCGAACCGGGACCTTGCCCTACGAGCAGTACTTC
CASSRTGTLPYEQYF
>-|-|TRBV4-1|TRBJ2-7
TGCGCCAGCAGCTATTCCTCGGGGCCCTACGAGCAGTACTTC
CASSYSSGPYEQYF
>TRBD2|-|TRBV19|TRBJ2-7
TGTGCCAGTAGTCATACTTTAGCGGGAACCTACGAGCAGTACTTC
CASSHTLAGTYEQYF
>-|few|TRBV5-4|TRBJ2-7
TGTGCCAGCAGCTCGCTCGGCAGTTTAACCTACGAGCAGTACTTC
CASSSLGSLTYEQYF
>TRBD2|many|TRBV6-1|TRBJ2-7
TGTGCCAGCACCGAAGATAGCGGGACTAGCGGCTACGAGCAGTACTTC
CASTEDSGTSGYEQYF
>-|many|TRBV27|TRBJ2-4
TGTGCCAGCAGTCCTCGTGTAGCCAAAAACATTCAGTACTTC
CASSPRVAKNIQYF
>TRBD1|few|TRBV30|TRBJ1-4
TGTGCCTGGACACAGGGGGAGGGTGAAAAACTGTTTTTT
CAWTQGEGEKLFF
>TRBD2|few|TRBV20-1|TRBJ2-1
TGCGGTGCTAGAGACCCGGGGACTAGCGTCTACAATGAGCAGTTCTTC
CGARDPGTSVYNEQFF
>TRBD1|many|TRBV11-2|TRBJ2-5
TGTGCCAGCAGCTTAGGACAGGGGGCCGAGACCCAGTACTTC
CASSLGQGAETQYF
>-|many|TRBV19|TRBJ2-2
TGTGCCAGTAGTAACCCGAACACCGGGGAGCTGTTTTTT
CASSNPNTGELFF
>TRBD2|-|TRBV9|TRBJ2-2
TGTGCCAGCAGCGCGAGGGGGGGGCTAGCGGGCAATTCGAACACCGGGGAGCTGTTTTTT
CASSARGGLAGNSNTGELFF